The clone carrying this TCR beta chain was seen ten or more times. The target antigen is unknown. This record comes from a study of early T cells in non-severe SARS-CoV-2 infection. Overall study results and limits: Comparison of clonotypes with VDJdb favored anti-spike CD8 responses while missing private and CD4 specificities.

The ends were cut back, 2 bases at V and 8 bases at J, with 11 bases in the middle. Germline V CDR1 and CDR2: DFQATT, SNEGSKA (reference sequence). CDR3 size: 12 residues. Unique molecular identifiers (one per individual cDNA molecule) were attached. One entry per CDR3 protein, called by TCRdb with MiXCR from the 5' RACE reads. The top ten hold more than 5% of the sample, which has tens of thousands of distinct CDR3 sequences, approximately 6.3% seen once. The receptor comes from an adult who was a healthcare worker with PCR-confirmed SARS-CoV-2 infection or an uninfected control (not recorded which). This specimen consisted of whole blood, obtained at baseline. V gene TRBV20-1 combines with J gene TRBJ2-3; a possible D gene is TRBD1 (6 bases). CDR3 sequence reads: CSARNRDLTQYF. For the CDR3, the DNA is TGCAGTGCTAGAAACAGGGACCTTACGCAGTATTTT.